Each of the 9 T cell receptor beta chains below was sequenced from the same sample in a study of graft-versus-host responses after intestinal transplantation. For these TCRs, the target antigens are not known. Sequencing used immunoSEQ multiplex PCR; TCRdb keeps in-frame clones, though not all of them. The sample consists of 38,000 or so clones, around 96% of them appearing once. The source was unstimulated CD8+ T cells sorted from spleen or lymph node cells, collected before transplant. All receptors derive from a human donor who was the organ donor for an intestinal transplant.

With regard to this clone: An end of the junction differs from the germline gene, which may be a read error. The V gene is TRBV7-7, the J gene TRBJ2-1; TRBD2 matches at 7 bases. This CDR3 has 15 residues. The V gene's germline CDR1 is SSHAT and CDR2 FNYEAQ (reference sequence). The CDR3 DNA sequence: TGTGCTAGCAGCTTAGGTGGCGGGGGACACAATGAGCAGTTCTTC. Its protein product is CASSLGGGGHNEQFF.

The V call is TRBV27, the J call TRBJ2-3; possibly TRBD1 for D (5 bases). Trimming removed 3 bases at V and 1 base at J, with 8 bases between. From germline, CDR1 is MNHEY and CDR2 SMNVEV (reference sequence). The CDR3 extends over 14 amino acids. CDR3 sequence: CASSFVGRTDTQYF. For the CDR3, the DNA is TGTGCCAGCAGTTTCGTGGGGCGCACAGATACGCAGTATTTT.

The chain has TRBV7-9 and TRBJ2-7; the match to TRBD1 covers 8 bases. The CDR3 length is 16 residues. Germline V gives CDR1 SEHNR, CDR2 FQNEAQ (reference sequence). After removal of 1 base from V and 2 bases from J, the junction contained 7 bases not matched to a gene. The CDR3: CASSLVGGQGAYEQYF. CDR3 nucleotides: TGTGCCAGCAGCTTAGTGGGAGGACAGGGCGCCTACGAGCAGTACTTC.

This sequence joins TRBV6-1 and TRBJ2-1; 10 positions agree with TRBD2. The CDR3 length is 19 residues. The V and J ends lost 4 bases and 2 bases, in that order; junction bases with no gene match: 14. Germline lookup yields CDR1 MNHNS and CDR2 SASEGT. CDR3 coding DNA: TGTGCCAGCAGTGCCTCGGGGCTAGCGGGGGCGATAACCTACAATGAGCAGTTCTTC. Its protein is CASSASGLAGAITYNEQFF.

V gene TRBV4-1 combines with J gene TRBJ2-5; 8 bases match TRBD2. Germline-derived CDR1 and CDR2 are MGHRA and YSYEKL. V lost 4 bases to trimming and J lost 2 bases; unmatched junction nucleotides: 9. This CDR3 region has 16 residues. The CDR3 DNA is TGCGCCAGCAGCCGACTCGGGATAGCGGGGCAAGAGACCCAGTACTTC. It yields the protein CASSRLGIAGQETQYF.

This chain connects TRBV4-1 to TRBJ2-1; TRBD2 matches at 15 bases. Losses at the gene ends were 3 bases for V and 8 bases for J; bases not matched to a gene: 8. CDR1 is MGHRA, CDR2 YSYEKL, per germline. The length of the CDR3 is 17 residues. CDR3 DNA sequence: TGCGCCAGCAGCCACCGGGGACTAGCGGGGGGCCCACATGAGCAGTTCTTC. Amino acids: CASSHRGLAGGPHEQFF.

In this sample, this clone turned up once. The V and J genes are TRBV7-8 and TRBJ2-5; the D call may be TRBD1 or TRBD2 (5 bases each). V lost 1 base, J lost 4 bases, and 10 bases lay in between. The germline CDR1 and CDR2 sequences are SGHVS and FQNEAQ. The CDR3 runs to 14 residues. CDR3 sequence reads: CASSLGGDGETQYF. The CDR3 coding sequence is TGTGCCAGCAGCTTAGGAGGGGACGGAGAGACCCAGTACTTC.

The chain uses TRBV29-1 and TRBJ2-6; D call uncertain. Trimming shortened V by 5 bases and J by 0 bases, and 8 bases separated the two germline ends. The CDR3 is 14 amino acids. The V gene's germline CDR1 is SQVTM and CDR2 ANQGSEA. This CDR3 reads CSVTDPSGANVLTF. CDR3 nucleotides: TGCAGCGTTACCGACCCCTCTGGGGCCAACGTCCTGACTTTC.

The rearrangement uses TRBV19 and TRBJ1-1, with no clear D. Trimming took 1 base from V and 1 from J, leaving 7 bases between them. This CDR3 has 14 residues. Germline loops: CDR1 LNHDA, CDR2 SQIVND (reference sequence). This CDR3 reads CASSIVFPNTEAFF. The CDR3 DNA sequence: TGTGCCAGTAGTATAGTATTCCCGAACACTGAAGCTTTCTTT. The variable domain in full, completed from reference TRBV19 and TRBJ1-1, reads DGGITQSPKYLFRKEGQNVTLSCEQNLNHDAMYWYRQDPGQGLRLIYYSQIVNDFQKGDIAEGYSVSREKKESFPLTVTSAQKNPTAFYLCASSIVFPNTEAFFGQGTRLTVV.